The T cell receptor (beta chain) under discussion was sequenced for a study of cytomegalovirus exposure and HLA in healthy donors. At the level of the study: From about 179 million T cells, an earlier analysis saw 117 million unique TCR beta sequences. Study-level results: TCR beta V segments were, for the most part, productive about 87% or about 30% of the time in an earlier analysis. TRBV6-2, TRBV6-3 and some other V segments were unresolvable in 87-base-pair reads.

With respect to this clone: Its target is not known.

Amplification used 60 Vbeta primers and 13 Jbeta primers. Sequencing used immunoSEQ multiplex PCR; TCRdb keeps in-frame clones, though not all of them. This sample lists about 150,000 clones; its ten largest clones have about 2.2%. There are 15 residues in the CDR3. The V and J ends lost 7 bases and 0 bases respectively, with 13 bases between them. CDR1 and CDR2 from the germline V gene are MNHEY and SVGAGI. The sequencing sample was made of PBMCs. The sequence came from a man aged 30-40 years in good health and CMV-seronegative. The chain combines TRBV6-5 with TRBJ2-1, with D uncertain. CDR3: CASTVTISSYNEQFF. Here the CDR3 DNA reads TGTGCCAGCACCGTGACAATAAGCTCCTACAATGAGCAGTTCTTC.